Listed below are T cell receptor beta chains from one sample, sequenced in a study of blood T cell repertoires in COVID-19. Assay: immunoSEQ multiplex PCR; the TCRdb copy retains only in-frame clones and omits some. The table lists roughly 42,000 clones, 80% to 90% of them singletons. Material for sequencing was peripheral blood. The receptors originated from a man younger than 45 with active or convalescent COVID-19. The CDR3 runs from the conserved cysteine through the conserved F or W.

j_call: TRBJ1-1
cdr3_length: 15
v_call: TRBV7-9
cdr3_aa: CASSSSGTQGPEAFF

j_call: TRBJ1-2
cdr3_length: 13
v_call: TRBV12-3/TRBV12-4
cdr3_aa: CASRSGGDYGYTF

j_call: TRBJ2-5
cdr3_length: 13
v_call: TRBV14
cdr3_aa: CASSQGGYETQYF

j_call: TRBJ2-5
cdr3_length: 15
v_call: TRBV4-2
cdr3_aa: CASSHPGQGTETQYF

j_call: TRBJ2-7
cdr3_length: 15
v_call: TRBV6-1
cdr3_aa: CASSEFWDSLREQYF

j_call: TRBJ2-1
cdr3_length: 12
v_call: TRBV28
cdr3_aa: CASSLRYNEQFF

j_call: TRBJ2-1
cdr3_length: 15
v_call: TRBV7-8
cdr3_aa: CASSPGTGYPPEQFF

j_call: TRBJ1-3
cdr3_length: 18
v_call: TRBV3-1/TRBV3-2
cdr3_aa: CASSQDGLNALEGNTIYF

j_call: TRBJ2-3
cdr3_length: 10
v_call: TRBV20-1
cdr3_aa: CSALSHTQYF

j_call: TRBJ1-5
cdr3_length: 15
v_call: TRBV30
cdr3_aa: CAWSAPGGFNQPQHF

j_call: TRBJ2-2
cdr3_length: 16
v_call: TRBV5-1
cdr3_aa: CASSLPGLRGAGELFF

j_call: TRBJ1-1
cdr3_length: 13
v_call: TRBV2
cdr3_aa: CASTRHENTEAFF

j_call: TRBJ2-1
cdr3_length: 14
v_call: TRBV11-3
cdr3_aa: CASSLVGAGDEQFF

j_call: TRBJ2-1
cdr3_length: 15
v_call: TRBV6-5
cdr3_aa: CASSSTGPFGGEQFF

j_call: TRBJ2-2
cdr3_length: 17
v_call: TRBV3-1/TRBV3-2
cdr3_aa: CASSQVTGPLFTGELFF

j_call: TRBJ1-2
cdr3_length: 13
v_call: TRBV7-3
cdr3_aa: CASSPSNGHGYTF